This TCR beta chain derives from a study of cytomegalovirus exposure and HLA in healthy donors. PCR was performed using 60 Vbeta and 13 Jbeta primers. Sequencing was performed with immunoSEQ multiplex PCR; in TCRdb, only in-frame clones are kept and a portion is missing. This sample has about 110,000 clones; 73% occur once, and the top ten carry around 4.1%. Germline V gene sequence: CDR1 MNHEY, CDR2 SMNVEV (reference sequence). The CDR3 is 15 amino acids. This clone was seen just once. The antigen remains undetermined. Study findings and constraints: Later on, a genetic analysis was performed. It linked a missense variant in DCLRE1C with V- and J-gene trimming of TCR beta. Reported performance of the classifier showed diagnosis of cytomegalovirus status with high specificity and sensitivity. Some V segments, TRBV6-2 and TRBV6-3 among them, were indistinguishable and were therefore excluded. The study found most TCR sequences rare, yet found some public TCRs in many donors.

This chain links TRBV27 with TRBJ2-5; 9 positions agree with TRBD2. The J call is in doubt because the DNA end fits TRBJ2-7 better. The sequenced sample consisted of PBMCs. The clonotype was recovered from a woman aged 40 to 49 in good health and CMV-seronegative. CDR3 sequence reads: CASSLVGGRAYEQYF. The CDR3 DNA reads as TGTGCCAGCAGTTTAGTGGGCGGGAGGGCCTACGAGCAGTACTTC.